These 2 T cell receptor beta chains share one sample of origin, sequenced in a study of blood T cells in healthy people across ages. Through a sample-barcoded 5' primer and a J-beta primer mix, a second PCR was run for about 6 to 11 cycles. TCRdb reprocessed the 5' RACE reads via MiXCR and lists one record per CDR3 protein. Here the sample spans roughly 800,000 distinct CDR3 sequences, roughly 60% being singletons. Specimen: blood. The receptor set was obtained from a man aged 25-45 years in good health.

This clonotype was recorded once. The chain couples TRBV29-1 to TRBJ2-3; D gene unclear. V was clipped by 3 bases and J by 6 bases, with 10 bases between them. From germline, CDR1 is SQVTM and CDR2 ANQGSEA. The CDR3 consists of 12 residues. The CDR3 protein is CSVEAPSDTQYF. The DNA of the CDR3 is TGCAGCGTTGAGGCCCCATCGGATACGCAGTATTTT.

This clonotype was seen more than once but under ten times. This rearrangement joins TRBV12-3 or TRBV12-4 to TRBJ2-1; possibly TRBD2 for D (6 bases). Trimming stripped 4 bases from V and 1 base from J, with 14 bases between. The CDR3 totals 16 residues. The CDR3 DNA follows: TGTGCCAGCAGTTACGACGCGGGGAAGTCCTACAATGAGCAGTTCTTC. Its protein product is CASSYDAGKSYNEQFF.